A single sample is the source of the 15 T cell receptor beta chains below, sequenced in a study of regulatory T cells in long-lasting Graves disease. The authors built TCR beta libraries using iRepertoire HTBI primers and Arm-PCR of CDR3 regions. Using its own MiXCR run on the multiplex PCR reads, TCRdb lists one record per CDR3 protein. The sample yields approximately 540,000 distinct CDR3 sequences, 12% seen once. Time point denoted: newly diagnosed GD, antithyroid drugs for less than 3 months. With RNA extracted from PBMCs as input, the TCR library was made. These data were also reused for a study on T cells in Graves' hyperthyroidism and ophthalmopathy.

This material consisted of peripheral blood mononuclear cells (PBMCs), taken at new diagnosis, from a patient treated with antithyroid drugs. The source is a woman aged 25 to 39 with Graves disease.

The sample holds many counts of this clonotype. This chain connects TRBV2 to TRBJ2-1; D possibly uses TRBD1 or TRBD2 (5 bases each). CDR1 and CDR2 from the germline V gene are SNHLY and FYNNEI. V was pared by 8 bases and J by 8 bases, with 16 bases between. The CDR3 contains 13 residues. This CDR3 is CASGGGIGDEQFF. In DNA, the CDR3 is TGTGCCAGCGGGGGTGGAATTGGCGATGAGCAGTTCTTC.

This clonotype was recorded a few times. The chain couples TRBV20-1 to TRBJ2-1; 10 bases are a match to TRBD2. V dropped 0 bases and J dropped 16; count of bases not matched to a gene: 9. The CDR3 totals 13 residues. CDR1 is DFQATT, CDR2 SNEGSKA, per germline (reference sequence). The DNA for the CDR3 is TGCAGTGCTAGAGAGGGACTAGCGCCACTCACATTCTTC. This codes for CSAREGLAPLTFF.

This clonotype has ten or more counts. The chain employs TRBV11-3 and TRBJ1-1, with D perhaps TRBD1 (5 bases). The CDR3 contains 12 residues. Trimming removed 3 bases at V and 11 bases at J, with 13 bases between. Looked up from germline, CDR1 is SGHNT and CDR2 is YENEEA. As DNA, the CDR3 is TGTGCCAGCAGCTTTCGGGGCCAGAAGGCTTTCTTT. This gives the protein CASSFRGQKAFF.

V usage is TRBV19 and J usage is TRBJ2-7; D may match TRBD1 or TRBD2 (5 bases each). The CDR3 loop spans 15 amino acids. The germline V and J ends were trimmed by 3 bases and 6 bases, with 18 bases remaining between them. Germline V CDR1 and CDR2: LNHDA, SQIVND (reference sequence). The CDR3, as DNA: TGTGCCAGTAGTATGGGGGTTCTGGGATTCAGCGAGCAGTACTTC. It specifies CASSMGVLGFSEQYF.

This clonotype was seen just once. A far larger clone is one nucleotide away, so this likely arose from a read error. This chain connects TRBV11-3 to TRBJ2-1; no definite D call. The germline gives CDR1 SGHNT, CDR2 YENEEA. V was cut by 7 bases and J by 6 bases, with 10 bases left in between. The CDR3 loop spans 12 amino acids. The CDR3 coding sequence is TGTGCCAGCATCTCTTGGTTCAATGAGCAGTTCTTC. Translation: CASISWFNEQFF.

This clonotype occurred many times. The V gene is TRBV10-3, the J gene TRBJ2-5; D gene unclear. V lost 3 bases and J lost 2, with 4 bases in between. In germline, CDR1 is ENHRY, CDR2 SYGVKD. The length of the CDR3 is 12 residues. The CDR3 region is CAISDLQETQYF. The CDR3 DNA is TGTGCCATCAGTGACCTTCAAGAGACCCAGTACTTC.

The J gene is TRBJ1-6, the V gene TRBV4-1; D is undetermined. V lost 0 bases, J lost 3 bases, and 12 bases lay in between. CDR3 size: 17 residues. The germline gives CDR1 MGHRA, CDR2 YSYEKL. The CDR3 DNA follows: TGCGCCAGCAGCCAAGATCTTGGAGAACTCTATAATTCACCCCTCCACTTT. This gives the protein CASSQDLGELYNSPLHF.

Regarding this clonotype: This probably arose from a read error, given a far larger clone one base away. The chain uses TRBV28 and TRBJ2-1; the match to TRBD2 covers 7 bases. V lost 5 bases to trimming and J lost 10 bases; unmatched junction nucleotides: 5. The CDR3 has 12 residues. The V gene's germline CDR1 is MDHEN and CDR2 SYDVKM. The CDR3 coding sequence is TGTGCCAGCAGTAGCGGGAATTGGGAGCAGTTCTTC. Translation: CASSSGNWEQFF.

This clonotype has at least ten counts. The rearrangement uses TRBV7-2 and TRBJ1-2, with no clear D. Trimming removed 1 base at V and 3 bases at J, with 9 bases between. Per germline, CDR1 SGHTA and CDR2 FQGNSA. The CDR3 is 14 residues long. CDR3 amino acids: CASSLDPDYYGYTF. The CDR3 DNA follows: TGTGCCAGCAGCTTAGACCCAGACTACTATGGCTACACCTTC.

The chain links TRBV4-1 to TRBJ2-7, with a weak D call TRBD2 (6 bases). The CDR3 length is 13 residues. The V gene's germline CDR1 is MGHRA and CDR2 YSYEKL. Deletions cut 6 bases from V and 3 bases from J, with 12 bases between. CDR3 loop: CASSEGRNYEQYF. In DNA, the CDR3 is TGCGCCAGCAGTGAAGGGAGGAACTACGAGCAGTACTTC.

This clonotype was detected ten times or more. The V and J genes are TRBV7-3 and TRBJ2-3; D gene uncertain. Germline V gene sequence: CDR1 SGHTA, CDR2 FQGTGA. V dropped 5 bases and J dropped 4 bases, with 13 bases sitting between them. The CDR3 loop spans 14 amino acids. CDR3 DNA sequence: TGTGCCAGCAGCCTAAGGGATCGCGCAGATACGCAGTATTTT. Translating gives CASSLRDRADTQYF.

With respect to this clonotype: A far more abundant clone sits one base away, making this likely a read error. The chain recombines TRBV12-3 or TRBV12-4 with TRBJ2-1, with TRBD1 matching 10 bases. The CDR3 is 16 amino acids. The CDR3 reads CASSLRTGGRVETQCF. DNA of the CDR3: TGTGCCAGCAGTTTAAGGACAGGGGGGCGCGTAGAGACCCAGTGCTTC.

This clonotype was counted many times. The CDR3 is CASSIVIGGNYGYTF. CDR3 bases: TGTGCCAGTAGTATAGTGATCGGGGGAAACTATGGCTACACCTTC. The V gene is TRBV19, the J gene TRBJ1-2, with D tentatively TRBD1 (5 bases). The germline V gene encodes CDR1 LNHDA and CDR2 SQIVND (reference sequence). CDR3 length equals 15 residues. V was shortened by 1 base and J by 2 bases, with 11 bases between the two germline ends. Full variable domain (outside the CDR3, taken from reference TRBV19 and TRBJ1-2): DGGITQSPKYLFRKEGQNVTLSCEQNLNHDAMYWYRQDPGQGLRLIYYSQIVNDFQKGDIAEGYSVSREKKESFPLTVTSAQKNPTAFYLCASSIVIGGNYGYTFGSGTRLTVV.

This clonotype was seen at least ten times. The chain employs TRBV12-3 or TRBV12-4 and TRBJ2-2, with D possibly being TRBD1 (7 bases). This CDR3 region has 14 residues. V lost 6 bases and J 7 bases, leaving 15 bases between the germline ends. CDR3 nucleotide sequence: TGTGCCAGCAGCCCGCAGGGGGGTATCGGGGAGCTGTTTTTT. This gives the protein CASSPQGGIGELFF.

This clonotype was observed at least ten times. The chain has TRBV9 and TRBJ1-6, with D hard to call. The CDR3 runs 12 residues. Trimming removed 3 bases from V and 5 bases from J, with 3 bases in between. Germline V gene sequence: CDR1 SGDLS, CDR2 YYNGEE. The CDR3 nucleotides are TGTGCCAGCAGCGCCGATAATTCACCCCTCCACTTT. This sequence encodes CASSADNSPLHF.